This section outlines one TCR beta chain sequence together with its context. Antigen specificity is unknown. This entry comes from a study of cytomegalovirus exposure and HLA in healthy donors. At the level of the study: The early release's HLA-typed donors yielded about 85 million unique TCRs. The Caucasian-associated ancestry cluster contained 81% of the approximately 400 genotyped donors.

The PCR used 60 Vbeta and 13 Jbeta primers. Sequencing used immunoSEQ multiplex PCR; TCRdb keeps in-frame clones, though not all of them. In the table there are about 190,000 clones, 75% to 90% of which are singletons. General observations from the study: The study flagged some 170 TCR beta chains as cytomegalovirus-associated.

Healthy donors of bone marrow made up the group. Germline loops: CDR1 SNHLY, CDR2 FYNNEI. The length of the CDR3 is 14 residues. Trimming removed 3 bases at V and 4 bases at J, with 12 bases between. The specimen sequenced was PBMCs. This chain links TRBV2 with TRBJ2-5, with no clear D. This sequence was found in a boy aged 2-9 years in good health and CMV-seronegative. The CDR3: CASSDLLNGETQYF. CDR3 coding DNA: TGTGCCAGCAGTGACCTCTTAAACGGAGAGACCCAGTACTTC.